The source of this T cell receptor beta chain is a study of identifying expanded T cells in peripheral blood. Collection occurred without any documented infections or immune events in donors. The CDR3 has 13 amino acids. The germline V and J ends were trimmed by 4 bases and 1 base, with 7 bases remaining between them. Germline CDR1 LNHNV, CDR2 YYDKDF (reference sequence). Generated by immunoSEQ multiplex PCR, the TCRdb table keeps only in-frame clones and is missing some. There are 60,000 to 70,000 clones in the sample; about 85% occur only once, and about a fifth lies in the top ten. What was sequenced was blood. The clonotype was recovered from a person between 18 and 69 years old in good health. The chain is built from TRBV15 and TRBJ1-1; D uncertain. The CDR3 nucleotides are TGTGCCACCAGCATCAGCAGGAACACTGAAGCTTTCTTT. It is translated as CATSISRNTEAFF. Full variable domain (remainder filled in from reference TRBV15 and TRBJ1-1): DAMVIQNPRYQVTQFGKPVTLSCSQTLNHNVMYWYQQKSSQAPKLLFHYYDKDFNNEADTPDNFQSRRPNTSFCFLDIRSPGLGDTAMYLCATSISRNTEAFFGQGTRLTVV.